This T cell receptor beta chain is from a study of blood T cell repertoires in COVID-19. About the research overall: Samples representing acute and convalescent COVID-19 were sourced from the United States, Italy and Spain. The cDNA or gDNA used as material had been derived from T cells, B-cell-depleted T cells, or PBMCs.

Trimming took 2 bases from V and 6 from J, leaving 4 bases between them. The CDR3 has 11 amino acids. In germline, CDR1 is DFQATT, CDR2 SNEGSKA (reference sequence). As originally analysed: Researchers report that nucleated cell counts were estimated from reference gene primer amplification. Some clones are missing from TCRdb's copy, which holds only in-frame ones; the method was immunoSEQ multiplex PCR. V and J calls and clone size are given by that table; D and trimming were obtained from the DNA. The sample lists tens of thousands of clones, around nine tenths seen once, with about 13% in the top ten.

The sequencing input was peripheral blood. The sequence derives from a human donor in a cohort sampled during active COVID-19. The chain combines TRBV20-1 with TRBJ2-2, with D unclear. Here the CDR3 reads CSARRSGELFF. For the CDR3, the DNA is TGCAGTGCTAGACGTTCCGGGGAGCTGTTTTTT.